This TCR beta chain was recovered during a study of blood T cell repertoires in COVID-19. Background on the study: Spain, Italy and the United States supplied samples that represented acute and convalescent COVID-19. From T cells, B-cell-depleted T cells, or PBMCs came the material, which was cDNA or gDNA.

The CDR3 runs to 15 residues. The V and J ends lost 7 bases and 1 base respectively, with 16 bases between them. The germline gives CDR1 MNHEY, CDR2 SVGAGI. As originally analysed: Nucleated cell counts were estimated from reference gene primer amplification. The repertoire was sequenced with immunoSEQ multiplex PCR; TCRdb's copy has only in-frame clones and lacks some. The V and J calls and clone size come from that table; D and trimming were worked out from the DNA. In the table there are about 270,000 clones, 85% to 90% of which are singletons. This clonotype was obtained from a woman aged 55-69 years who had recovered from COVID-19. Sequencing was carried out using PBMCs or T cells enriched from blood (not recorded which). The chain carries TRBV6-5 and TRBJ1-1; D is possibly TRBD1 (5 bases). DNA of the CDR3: TGTGCCAGCACCCTAAGGAGGGGTAAGAACACTGAAGCTTTCTTT. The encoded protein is CASTLRRGKNTEAFF.